This T cell receptor (beta chain) originates from a study of breast tumors, draining lymph nodes, adjacent tissues. This clonotype was counted many times. Its antigen is unidentified. This CDR3 is built from 16 residues. Trimming removed 0 bases at V and 3 bases at J, with 11 bases between. Germline loops: CDR1 SGHTA, CDR2 FQGNSA. TCRdb used MiXCR to reprocess the multiplex PCR reads, holding one entry per CDR3 protein. The profile shows approximately 40,000 distinct CDR3 sequences, 35% to 40% of them singletons. Overall study results and limits: Compared with lymph nodes, tumors were less diverse; compared with nontumor tissue, more. Tumor and nontumor repertoires were significantly more similar in luminal-like than in basal-like breast cancer.

Sequencing was performed on breast tumor tissue. The source of this sequence is a female donor with breast cancer. Some clones in this sample may be carry-over from other donors' samples. The chain joins TRBV7-2 to TRBJ1-4; D remains unclear. The CDR3 DNA is TGTGCCAGCAGCTTAGCGCGTGGGTTGTCTAATGAAAAACTGTTTTTT. The encoded protein is CASSLARGLSNEKLFF.